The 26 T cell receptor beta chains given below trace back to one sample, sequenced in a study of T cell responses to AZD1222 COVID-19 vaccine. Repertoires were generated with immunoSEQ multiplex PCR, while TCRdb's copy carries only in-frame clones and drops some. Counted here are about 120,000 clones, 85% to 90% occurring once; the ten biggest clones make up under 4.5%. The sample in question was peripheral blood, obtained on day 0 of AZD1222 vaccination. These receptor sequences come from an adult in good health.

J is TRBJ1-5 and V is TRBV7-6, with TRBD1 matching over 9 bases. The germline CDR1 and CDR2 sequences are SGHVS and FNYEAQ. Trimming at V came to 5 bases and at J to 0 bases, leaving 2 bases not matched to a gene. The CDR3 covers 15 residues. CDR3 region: CASSAGQGSNQPQHF. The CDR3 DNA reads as TGTGCCAGCAGCGCGGGACAGGGTAGCAATCAGCCCCAGCATTTT. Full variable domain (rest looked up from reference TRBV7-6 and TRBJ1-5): GAGVSQSPRYKVTKRGQDVALRCDPISGHVSLYWYRQALGQGPEFLTYFNYEAQQDKSGLPNDRFSAERPEGSISTLTIQRTEQRDSAMYRCASSAGQGSNQPQHFGDGTRLSIL.

The CDR3 DNA reads TGTGCCAGCAGTGAAGGGTTGGGGTGGGGCACTGAAGCTTTCTTT. Translated, it gives CASSEGLGWGTEAFF. V and J are TRBV6-1 and TRBJ1-1; D is uncertain. V was clipped by 1 base and J by 4 bases, with 13 bases between them. The germline gives CDR1 MNHNS, CDR2 SASEGT. The CDR3 spans 15 residues.

Here the CDR3 reads CASSISGLPDEQFF. For the CDR3, the DNA is TGTGCCAGTAGTATATCAGGCCTTCCGGATGAGCAGTTCTTC. The chain links TRBV19 to TRBJ2-1; D call uncertain. The V gene's germline CDR1 is LNHDA and CDR2 SQIVND (reference sequence). This CDR3 comprises 14 residues. The V and J ends lost 2 bases and 8 bases respectively, with 13 bases between them. Using reference TRBV19 and TRBJ2-1 for the parts outside the CDR3, the full variable domain is DGGITQSPKYLFRKEGQNVTLSCEQNLNHDAMYWYRQDPGQGLRLIYYSQIVNDFQKGDIAEGYSVSREKKESFPLTVTSAQKNPTAFYLCASSISGLPDEQFFGPGTRLTVL.

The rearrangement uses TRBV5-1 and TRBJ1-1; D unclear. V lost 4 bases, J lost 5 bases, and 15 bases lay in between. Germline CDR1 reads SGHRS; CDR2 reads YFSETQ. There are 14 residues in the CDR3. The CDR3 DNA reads TGCGCCAGCAGCCGCGGCCTTATGCCGACTGAAGCTTTCTTT. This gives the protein CASSRGLMPTEAFF.

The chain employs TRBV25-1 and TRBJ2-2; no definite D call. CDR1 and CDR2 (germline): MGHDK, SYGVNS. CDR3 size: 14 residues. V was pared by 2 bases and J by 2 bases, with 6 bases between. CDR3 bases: TGTGCCAGCAGTGAAGGACGTAACACCGGGGAGCTGTTTTTT. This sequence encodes CASSEGRNTGELFF.

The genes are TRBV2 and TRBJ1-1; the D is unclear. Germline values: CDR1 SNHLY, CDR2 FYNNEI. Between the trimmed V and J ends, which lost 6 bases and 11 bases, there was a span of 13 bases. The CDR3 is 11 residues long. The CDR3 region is CASSWPAVAFF. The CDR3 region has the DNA TGTGCCAGCAGCTGGCCTGCAGTGGCTTTCTTT.

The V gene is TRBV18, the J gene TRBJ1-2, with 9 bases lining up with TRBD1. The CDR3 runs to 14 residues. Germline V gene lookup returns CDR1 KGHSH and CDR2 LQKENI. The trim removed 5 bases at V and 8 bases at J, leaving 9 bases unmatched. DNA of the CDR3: TGTGCCAGCTCAGCCCTACAGGGGGCGGACGGCTACACCTTC. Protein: CASSALQGADGYTF.

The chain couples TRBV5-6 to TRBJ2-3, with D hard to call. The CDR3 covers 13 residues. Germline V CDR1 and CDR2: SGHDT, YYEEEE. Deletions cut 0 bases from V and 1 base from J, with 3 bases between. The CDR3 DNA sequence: TGTGCCAGCAGCTTGGGCGGCACAGATACGCAGTATTTT. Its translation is CASSLGGTDTQYF. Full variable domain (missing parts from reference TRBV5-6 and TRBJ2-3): DAGVTQSPTHLIKTRGQQVTLRCSPKSGHDTVSWYQQALGQGPQFIFQYYEEEERQRGNFPDRFSGHQFPNYSSELNVNALLLGDSALYLCASSLGGTDTQYFGPGTRLTVL.

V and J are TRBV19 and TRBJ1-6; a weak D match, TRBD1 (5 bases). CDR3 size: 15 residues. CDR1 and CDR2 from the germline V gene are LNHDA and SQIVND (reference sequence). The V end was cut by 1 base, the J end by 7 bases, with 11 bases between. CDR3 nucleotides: TGTGCCAGTAGTATAGGGGCAGGGACCAATTCACCCCTCCACTTT. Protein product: CASSIGAGTNSPLHF.

The CDR3 DNA sequence: TGTGCCAGCAGTGAAGTCGGGGGCATTCTCTATGGCTACACCTTC. As protein: CASSEVGGILYGYTF. V is TRBV25-1 and J is TRBJ1-2, with D tentatively TRBD1 (6 bases). CDR1 and CDR2 (germline): MGHDK, SYGVNS. V lost 2 bases and J 4 bases, leaving 14 bases between the germline ends. The CDR3 runs 15 residues.

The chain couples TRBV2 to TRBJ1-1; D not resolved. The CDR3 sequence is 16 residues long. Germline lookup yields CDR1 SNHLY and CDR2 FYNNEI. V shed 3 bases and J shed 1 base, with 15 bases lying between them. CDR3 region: CASSEVLGSPNTEAFF. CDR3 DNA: TGTGCCAGCAGTGAGGTGTTGGGCTCACCGAACACTGAAGCTTTCTTT. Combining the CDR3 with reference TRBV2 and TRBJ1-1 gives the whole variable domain EPEVTQTPSHQVTQMGQEVILRCVPISNHLYFYWYRQILGQKVEFLVSFYNNEISEKSEIFDDQFSVERPDGSNFTLKIRSTKLEDSAMYFCASSEVLGSPNTEAFFGQGTRLTVV.

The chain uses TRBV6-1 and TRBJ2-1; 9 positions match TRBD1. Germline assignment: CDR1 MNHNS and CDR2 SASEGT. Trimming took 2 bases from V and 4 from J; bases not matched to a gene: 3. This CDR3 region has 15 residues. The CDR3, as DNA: TGTGCCAGCAGTGAAAAGGGACAGGGTTACAATGAGCAGTTCTTC. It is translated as CASSEKGQGYNEQFF.

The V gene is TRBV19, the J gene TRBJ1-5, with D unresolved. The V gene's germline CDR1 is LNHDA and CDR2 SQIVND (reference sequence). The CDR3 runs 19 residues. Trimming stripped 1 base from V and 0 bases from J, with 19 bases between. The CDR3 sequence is CASSIGTINPLYSNQPQHF. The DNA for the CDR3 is TGTGCCAGTAGTATAGGGACGATAAACCCACTGTATAGCAATCAGCCCCAGCATTTT.

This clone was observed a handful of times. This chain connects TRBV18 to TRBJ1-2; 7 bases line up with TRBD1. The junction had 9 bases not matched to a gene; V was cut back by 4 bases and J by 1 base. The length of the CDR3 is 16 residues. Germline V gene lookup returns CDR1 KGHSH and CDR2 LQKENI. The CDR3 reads CASSRPQGRGNYGYTF. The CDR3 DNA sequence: TGTGCCAGCTCACGACCACAGGGGCGGGGTAACTATGGCTACACCTTC.

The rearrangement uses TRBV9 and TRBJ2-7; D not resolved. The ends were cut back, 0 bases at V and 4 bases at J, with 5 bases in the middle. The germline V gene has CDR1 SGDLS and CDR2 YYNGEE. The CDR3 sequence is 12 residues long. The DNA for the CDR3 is TGTGCCAGCAGCGTAGATGGGTACGAGCAGTACTTC. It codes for CASSVDGYEQYF.

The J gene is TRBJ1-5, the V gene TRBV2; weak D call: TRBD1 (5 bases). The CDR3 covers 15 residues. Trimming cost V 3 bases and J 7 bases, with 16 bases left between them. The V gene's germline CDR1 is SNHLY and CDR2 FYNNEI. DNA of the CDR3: TGTGCCAGCAGTGAGAAGGGGTCCTGGGGGCAGCCCCAGCATTTT. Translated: CASSEKGSWGQPQHF.

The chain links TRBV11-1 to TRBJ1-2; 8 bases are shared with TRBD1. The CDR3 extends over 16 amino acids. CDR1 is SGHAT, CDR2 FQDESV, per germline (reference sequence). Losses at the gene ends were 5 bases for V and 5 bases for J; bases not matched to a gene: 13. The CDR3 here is CASSKTGTGFFYGYTF. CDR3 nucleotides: TGTGCCAGCAGCAAGACCGGGACAGGATTTTTTTATGGCTACACCTTC. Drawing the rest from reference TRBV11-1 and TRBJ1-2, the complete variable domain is EAEVAQSPRYKITEKSQAVAFWCDPISGHATLYWYRQILGQGPELLVQFQDESVVDDSQLPKDRFSAERLKGVDSTLKIQPAELGDSAMYLCASSKTGTGFFYGYTFGSGTRLTVV.

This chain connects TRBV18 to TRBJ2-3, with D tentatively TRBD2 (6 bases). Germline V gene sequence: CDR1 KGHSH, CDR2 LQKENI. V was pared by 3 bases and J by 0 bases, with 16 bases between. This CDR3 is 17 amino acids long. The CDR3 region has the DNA TGTGCCAGCTCACCCTTCTGGGCAGGGACTAGCACAGATACGCAGTATTTT. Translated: CASSPFWAGTSTDTQYF.

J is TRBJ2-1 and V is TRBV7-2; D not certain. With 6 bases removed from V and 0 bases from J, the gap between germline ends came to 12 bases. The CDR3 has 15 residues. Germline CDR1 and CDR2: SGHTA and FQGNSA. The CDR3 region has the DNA TGTGCCAGCAGGATTGGGCTTCTCTCCTACAATGAGCAGTTCTTC. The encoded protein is CASRIGLLSYNEQFF.

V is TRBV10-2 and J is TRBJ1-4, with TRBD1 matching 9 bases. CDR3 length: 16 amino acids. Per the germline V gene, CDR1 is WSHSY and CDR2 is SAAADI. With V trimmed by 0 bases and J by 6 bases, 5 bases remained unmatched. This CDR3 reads CASSESRGTGYEKLFF. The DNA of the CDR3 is TGCGCCAGCAGTGAGTCGCGTGGGACAGGGTATGAAAAACTGTTTTTT.

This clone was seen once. CDR3 nucleotides: TGTGCCAGTGACCAAGGGACCTCTAGCAATCAGCCCCAGCATTTT. Translating it yields CASDQGTSSNQPQHF. J is TRBJ1-5 and V is TRBV19, with D perhaps TRBD1 (5 bases). The CDR3 length is 15 residues. CDR1 is LNHDA and CDR2 is SQIVND in the germline V gene (reference sequence). V lost 8 bases and J lost 0, with 14 bases in between.

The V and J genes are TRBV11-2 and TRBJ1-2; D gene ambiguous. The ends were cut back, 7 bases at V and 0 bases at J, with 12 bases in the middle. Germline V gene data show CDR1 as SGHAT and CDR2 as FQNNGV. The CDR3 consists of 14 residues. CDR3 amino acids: CASNHQGPNYGYTF. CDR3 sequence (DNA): TGTGCCAGCAACCACCAAGGGCCTAACTATGGCTACACCTTC.

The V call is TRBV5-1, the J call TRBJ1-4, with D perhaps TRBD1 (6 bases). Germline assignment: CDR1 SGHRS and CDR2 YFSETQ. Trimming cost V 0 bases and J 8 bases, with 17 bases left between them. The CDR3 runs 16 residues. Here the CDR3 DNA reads TGCGCCAGCAGCTTGGCCATGAGGGGGGCCCGGGAAAAACTGTTTTTT. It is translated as CASSLAMRGAREKLFF.

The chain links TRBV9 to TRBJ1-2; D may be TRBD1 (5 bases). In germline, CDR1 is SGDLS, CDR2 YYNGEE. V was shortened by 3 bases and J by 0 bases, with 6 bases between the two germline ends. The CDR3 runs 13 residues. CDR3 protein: CASSATANYGYTF. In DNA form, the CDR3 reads TGTGCCAGCAGCGCGACAGCTAACTATGGCTACACCTTC.

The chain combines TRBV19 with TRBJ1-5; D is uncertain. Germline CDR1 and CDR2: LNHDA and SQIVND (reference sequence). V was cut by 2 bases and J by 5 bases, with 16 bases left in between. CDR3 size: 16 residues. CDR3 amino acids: CASSIRGLSSYQPQHF. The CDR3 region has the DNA TGTGCCAGTAGTATAAGAGGTCTAAGCAGTTATCAGCCCCAGCATTTT.

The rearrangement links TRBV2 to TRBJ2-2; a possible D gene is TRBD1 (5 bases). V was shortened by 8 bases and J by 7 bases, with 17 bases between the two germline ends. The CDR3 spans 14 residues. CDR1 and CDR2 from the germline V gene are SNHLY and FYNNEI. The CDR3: CASRVAGQGGELFF. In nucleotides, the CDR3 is TGTGCCAGCCGGGTTGCAGGGCAGGGCGGGGAGCTGTTTTTT. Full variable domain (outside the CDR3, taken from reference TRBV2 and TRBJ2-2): EPEVTQTPSHQVTQMGQEVILRCVPISNHLYFYWYRQILGQKVEFLVSFYNNEISEKSEIFDDQFSVERPDGSNFTLKIRSTKLEDSAMYFCASRVAGQGGELFFGEGSRLTVL.